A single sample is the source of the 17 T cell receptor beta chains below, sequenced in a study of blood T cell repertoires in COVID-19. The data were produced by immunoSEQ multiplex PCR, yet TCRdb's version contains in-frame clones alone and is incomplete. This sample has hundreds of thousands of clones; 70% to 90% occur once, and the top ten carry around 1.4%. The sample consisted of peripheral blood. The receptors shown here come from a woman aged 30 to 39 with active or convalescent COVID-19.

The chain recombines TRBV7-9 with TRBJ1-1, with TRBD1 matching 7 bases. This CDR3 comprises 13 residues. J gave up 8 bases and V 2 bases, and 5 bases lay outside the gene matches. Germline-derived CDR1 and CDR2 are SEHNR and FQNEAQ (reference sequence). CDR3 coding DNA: TGTGCCAGCAGCTTATTCCCGGGACAGGAAGCTTTCTTT. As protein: CASSLFPGQEAFF.

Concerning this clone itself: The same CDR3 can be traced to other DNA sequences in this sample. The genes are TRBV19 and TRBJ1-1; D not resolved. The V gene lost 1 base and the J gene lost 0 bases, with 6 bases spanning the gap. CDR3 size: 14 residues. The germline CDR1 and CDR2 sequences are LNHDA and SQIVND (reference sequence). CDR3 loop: CASSIGAVNTEAFF. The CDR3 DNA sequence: TGTGCCAGTAGTATAGGGGCAGTGAACACTGAAGCTTTCTTT. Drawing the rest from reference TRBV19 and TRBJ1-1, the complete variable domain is DGGITQSPKYLFRKEGQNVTLSCEQNLNHDAMYWYRQDPGQGLRLIYYSQIVNDFQKGDIAEGYSVSREKKESFPLTVTSAQKNPTAFYLCASSIGAVNTEAFFGQGTRLTVV.

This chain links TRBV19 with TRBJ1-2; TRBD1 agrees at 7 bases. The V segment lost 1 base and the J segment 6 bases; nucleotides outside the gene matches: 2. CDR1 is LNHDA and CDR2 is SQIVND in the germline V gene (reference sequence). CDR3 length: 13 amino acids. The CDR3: CASSIAGTDGYTF. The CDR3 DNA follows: TGTGCCAGTAGTATAGCGGGGACAGATGGCTACACCTTC.

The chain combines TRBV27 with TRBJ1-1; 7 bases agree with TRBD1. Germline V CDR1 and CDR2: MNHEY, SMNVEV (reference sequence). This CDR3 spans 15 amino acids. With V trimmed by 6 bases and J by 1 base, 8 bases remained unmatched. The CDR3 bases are TGTGCCAGCAGCCAAACAGGGGCTTCGAACACTGAAGCTTTCTTT. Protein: CASSQTGASNTEAFF.

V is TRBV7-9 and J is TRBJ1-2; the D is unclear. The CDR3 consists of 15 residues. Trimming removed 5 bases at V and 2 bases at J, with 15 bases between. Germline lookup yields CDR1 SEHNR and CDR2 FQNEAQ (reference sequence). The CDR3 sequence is CASSRFDAVNYGYTF. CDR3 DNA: TGTGCCAGCAGCCGGTTTGACGCGGTGAACTATGGCTACACCTTC.

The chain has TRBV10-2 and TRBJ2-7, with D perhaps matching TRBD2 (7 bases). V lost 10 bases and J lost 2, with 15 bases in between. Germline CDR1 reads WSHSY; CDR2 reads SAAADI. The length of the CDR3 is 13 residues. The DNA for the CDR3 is TGCGCCATCAAACAGGGAGGGCCCTACGAGCAGTACTTC. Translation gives CAIKQGGPYEQYF.

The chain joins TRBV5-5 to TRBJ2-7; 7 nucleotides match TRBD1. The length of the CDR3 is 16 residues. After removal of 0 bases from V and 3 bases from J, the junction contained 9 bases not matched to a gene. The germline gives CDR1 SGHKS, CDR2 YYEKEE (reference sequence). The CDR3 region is CASSLAVGGMDYEQYF. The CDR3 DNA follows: TGTGCCAGCAGCTTGGCGGTAGGGGGCATGGACTACGAGCAGTACTTC.

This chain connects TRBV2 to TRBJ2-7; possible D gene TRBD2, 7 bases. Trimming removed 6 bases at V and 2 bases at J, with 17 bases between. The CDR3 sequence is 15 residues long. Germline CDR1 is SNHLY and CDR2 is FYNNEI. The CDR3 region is CASRGGELLPYEQYF. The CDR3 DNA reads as TGTGCCAGCAGAGGGGGGGAGCTCCTCCCCTACGAGCAGTACTTC.

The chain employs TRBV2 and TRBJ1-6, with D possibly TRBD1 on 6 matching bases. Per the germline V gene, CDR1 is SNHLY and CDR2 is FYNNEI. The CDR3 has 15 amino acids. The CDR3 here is CACRGGWSYNSPLHF. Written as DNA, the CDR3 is TGTGCTTGCCGGGGGGGCTGGTCCTATAATTCACCCCTCCACTTT.

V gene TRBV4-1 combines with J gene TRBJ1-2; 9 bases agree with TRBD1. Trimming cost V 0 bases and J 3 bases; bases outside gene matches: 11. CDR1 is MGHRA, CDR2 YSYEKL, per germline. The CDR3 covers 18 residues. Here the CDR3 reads CASSQDRGTGLVDYGYTF. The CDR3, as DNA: TGCGCCAGCAGCCAAGATCGGGGGACAGGGCTCGTCGACTATGGCTACACCTTC.

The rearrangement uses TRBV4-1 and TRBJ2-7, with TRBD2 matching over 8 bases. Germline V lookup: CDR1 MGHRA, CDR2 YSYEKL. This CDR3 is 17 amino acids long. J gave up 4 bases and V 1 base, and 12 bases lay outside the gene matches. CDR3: CASSQVPAGVYLYEQYF. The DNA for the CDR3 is TGCGCCAGCAGCCAAGTCCCAGCGGGAGTTTATTTATACGAGCAGTACTTC.

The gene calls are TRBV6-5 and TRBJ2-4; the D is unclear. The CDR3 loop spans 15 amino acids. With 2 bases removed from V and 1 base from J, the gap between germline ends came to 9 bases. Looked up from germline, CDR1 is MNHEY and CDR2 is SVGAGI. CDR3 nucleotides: TGTGCCAGCAGTTACGAGTCTTGGGCCAAAAACATTCAGTACTTC. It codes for CASSYESWAKNIQYF.

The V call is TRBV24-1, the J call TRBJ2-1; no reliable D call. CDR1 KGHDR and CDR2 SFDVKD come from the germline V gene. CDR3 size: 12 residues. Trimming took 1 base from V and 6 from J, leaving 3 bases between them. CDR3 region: CATSDLANEQFF. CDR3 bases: TGTGCCACCAGTGATTTAGCCAATGAGCAGTTCTTC.

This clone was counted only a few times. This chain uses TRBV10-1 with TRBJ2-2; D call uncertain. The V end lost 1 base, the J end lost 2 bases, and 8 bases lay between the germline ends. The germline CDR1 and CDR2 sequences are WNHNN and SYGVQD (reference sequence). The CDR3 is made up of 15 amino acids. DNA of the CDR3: TGCGCCAGCAGTGAGTTCTATACTAACACCGGGGAGCTGTTTTTT. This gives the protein CASSEFYTNTGELFF.

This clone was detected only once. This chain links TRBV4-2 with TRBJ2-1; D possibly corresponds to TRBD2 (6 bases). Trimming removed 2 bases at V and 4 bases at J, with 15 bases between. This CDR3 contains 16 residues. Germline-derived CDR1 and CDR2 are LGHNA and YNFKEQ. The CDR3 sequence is CASSQHRDSPYNEQFF. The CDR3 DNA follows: TGTGCCAGCAGCCAACACCGGGACTCACCATACAATGAGCAGTTCTTC.

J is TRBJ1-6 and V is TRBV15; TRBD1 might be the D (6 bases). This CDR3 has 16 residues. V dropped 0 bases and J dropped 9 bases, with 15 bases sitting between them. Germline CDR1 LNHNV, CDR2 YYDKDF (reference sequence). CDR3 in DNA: TGTGCCACCAGCAGAGATCGACAGGAGGTTAGTTCACCCCTCCACTTT. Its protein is CATSRDRQEVSSPLHF.

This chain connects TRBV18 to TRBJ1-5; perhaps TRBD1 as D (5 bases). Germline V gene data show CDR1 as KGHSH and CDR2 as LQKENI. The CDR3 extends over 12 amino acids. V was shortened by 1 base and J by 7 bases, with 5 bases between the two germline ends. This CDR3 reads CASSPQGQPQHF. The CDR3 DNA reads TGTGCCAGCTCACCACAGGGGCAGCCCCAGCATTTT.